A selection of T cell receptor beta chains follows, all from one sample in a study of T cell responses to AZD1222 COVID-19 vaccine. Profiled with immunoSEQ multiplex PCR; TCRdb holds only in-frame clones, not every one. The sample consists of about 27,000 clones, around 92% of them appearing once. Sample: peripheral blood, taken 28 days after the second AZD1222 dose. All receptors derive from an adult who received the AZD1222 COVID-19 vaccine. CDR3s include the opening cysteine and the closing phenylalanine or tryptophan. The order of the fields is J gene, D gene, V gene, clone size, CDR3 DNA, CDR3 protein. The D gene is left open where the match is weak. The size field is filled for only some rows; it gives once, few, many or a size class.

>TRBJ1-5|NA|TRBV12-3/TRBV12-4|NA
TGTGCCAGCAGTTTAGGACTCCAGCCCCAGCATTTT
CASSLGLQPQHF
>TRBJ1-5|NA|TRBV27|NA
TGTGCCAGCAGTTTATTGGGGTTTGGTCAGCCCCAGCATTTT
CASSLLGFGQPQHF
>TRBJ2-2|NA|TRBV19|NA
TGTGCCAGTAGTATGTCGCCAAAGAACACCGGGGAGCTGTTTTTT
CASSMSPKNTGELFF
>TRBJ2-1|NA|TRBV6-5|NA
TGTGCCAGCATCCCGCCAGGGTTTCGTTACAATGAGCAGTTCTTC
CASIPPGFRYNEQFF
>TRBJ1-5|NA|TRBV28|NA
TGTGCCAGCAGTTTATTCTCCGGGGGTCAGCCCCAGCATTTT
CASSLFSGGQPQHF
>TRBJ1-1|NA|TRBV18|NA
TGTGCCAGCTCCAGTTCAGGGGACACTGAAGCTTTCTTT
CASSSSGDTEAFF
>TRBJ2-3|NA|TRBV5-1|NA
TGCGCCAGCAGCTTGGTGGACATCACAGATACGCAGTATTTT
CASSLVDITDTQYF
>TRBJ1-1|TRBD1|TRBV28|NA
TGTGCCAGCAGTTTAATACAGGGGAGGACTGAAGCTTTCTTT
CASSLIQGRTEAFF
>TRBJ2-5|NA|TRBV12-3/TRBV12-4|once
TGTGCCAGCACCTCCCCCGTTGGAGAGACCCAGTACTTC
CASTSPVGETQYF
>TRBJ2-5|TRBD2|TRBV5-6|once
TGTGCCAGCCAGCTGTATCTGCGGGAGCTAGAGACCCAGTACTTC
CASQLYLRELETQYF
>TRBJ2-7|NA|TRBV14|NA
TGTGCCAGCAGCCAAGCCATGCAGGCCTACGAGCAGTACTTC
CASSQAMQAYEQYF
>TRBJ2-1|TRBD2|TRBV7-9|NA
TGTGCCAGCAGCGCGCCGGGACTAGCGGGAACGGGTGAGCAGTTCTTC
CASSAPGLAGTGEQFF
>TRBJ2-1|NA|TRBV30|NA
TGTGCCTGGAGGGGGCCTGGGAAGGGCAAATTCTACAATGAGCAGTTCTTC
CAWRGPGKGKFYNEQFF
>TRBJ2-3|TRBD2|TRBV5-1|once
TGCGCCAGCAGTTCTAGCGGGAGGGAAACAGATACGCAGTATTTT
CASSSSGRETDTQYF
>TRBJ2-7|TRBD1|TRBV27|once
TGTGCCAGCAGCCTGCAGGGGGTGACAGGGAAAACCTACGAGCAGTACTTC
CASSLQGVTGKTYEQYF
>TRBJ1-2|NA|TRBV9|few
TGTGCCAGCAGCTCCAGGGCTGACTATGGCTACACCTTC
CASSSRADYGYTF
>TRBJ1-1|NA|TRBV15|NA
TGTGCCACCAGCGGGGGAATGAACACTGAAGCTTTCTTT
CATSGGMNTEAFF
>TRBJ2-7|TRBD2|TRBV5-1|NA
TGCGCCAGCAGCTTGGTAGGGACTAGTGACGGCCACGAGCAGTACTTC
CASSLVGTSDGHEQYF
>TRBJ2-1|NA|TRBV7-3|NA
TGTGCCAGCAGCTTATCCGCGGGAAAGTACAATGAGCAGTTCTTC
CASSLSAGKYNEQFF
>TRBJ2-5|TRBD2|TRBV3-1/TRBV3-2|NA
TGTGCCAGCAGCCAAACCGGGACTAGCGAGGCGACCCAGTACTTC
CASSQTGTSEATQYF
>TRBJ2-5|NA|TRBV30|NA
TGTGCCTGGAGTATCTGGGGAGAGACCCAGTACTTC
CAWSIWGETQYF
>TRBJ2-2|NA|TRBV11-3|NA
TGTGCCAGCAGCTTAGCCTCCAGCGGGGAGCTGTTTTTT
CASSLASSGELFF
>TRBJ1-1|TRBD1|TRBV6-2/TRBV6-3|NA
TGTGCCAGCAGCTCCGGACAGGTGAACACTGAAGCTTTCTTT
CASSSGQVNTEAFF
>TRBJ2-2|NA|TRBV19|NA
TGTGCCAGTAGTATAGACAGGGGGGCGAACACCGGGGAGCTGTTTTTT
CASSIDRGANTGELFF
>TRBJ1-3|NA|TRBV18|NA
TGTGCCAGCTCACCATTCGGGGGTGGACCTGGAAACACCATATATTTT
CASSPFGGGPGNTIYF
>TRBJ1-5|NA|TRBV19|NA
TGTGCCAGTAGTTGGGCAGGGATCGCTCAGCCCCAGCATTTT
CASSWAGIAQPQHF
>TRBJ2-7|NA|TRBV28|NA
TGTGCCAGCAGGGGTACTAGAAGGGGCGAGCAGTACTTC
CASRGTRRGEQYF
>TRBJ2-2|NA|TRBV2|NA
TGTGCCAGCAGTGAGGCGGGACCGAACACCGGGGAGCTGTTTTTT
CASSEAGPNTGELFF
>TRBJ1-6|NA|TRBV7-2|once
TGTGCCAGCAGCGAACGATCTATTTGGGATTCACCCCTCCACTTT
CASSERSIWDSPLHF
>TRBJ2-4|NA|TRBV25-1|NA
TGTGCCAGCAGTGATGGCCTCCCCCAGACACTGGTCAAAAACATTCAGTACTTC
CASSDGLPQTLVKNIQYF
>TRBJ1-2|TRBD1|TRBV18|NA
TGTGCCAGCTCACCAGCAAGGACAGGGGCCTCCTATGGCTACACCTTC
CASSPARTGASYGYTF
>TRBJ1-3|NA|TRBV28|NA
TGTGCCAGCAGGCCTAGGAAAGCCCCGAGCTCTGGAAACACCATATATTTT
CASRPRKAPSSGNTIYF
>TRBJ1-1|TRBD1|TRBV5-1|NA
TGCGCCAGCAGCTACGACAGGGTTAGACGGACTGAAGCTTTCTTT
CASSYDRVRRTEAFF
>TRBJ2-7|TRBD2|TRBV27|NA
TGTGCCAGCAGTCCCGGGACTAGCGTCTACGAGCAGTACTTC
CASSPGTSVYEQYF
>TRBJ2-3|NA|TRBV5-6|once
TGTGCCAGCAGCTTGGAACGACACGGCCCTACAGATACGCAGTATTTT
CASSLERHGPTDTQYF
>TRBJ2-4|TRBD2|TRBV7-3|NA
TGTGCCAGCAGCGTGACTAGCGGGAGGGGAGCCAAAAACATTCAGTACTTC
CASSVTSGRGAKNIQYF
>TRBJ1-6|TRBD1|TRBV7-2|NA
TGTGCCAGCAGCTTAGTAGGGACAGGGGCGTATTCACCCCTCCACTTT
CASSLVGTGAYSPLHF